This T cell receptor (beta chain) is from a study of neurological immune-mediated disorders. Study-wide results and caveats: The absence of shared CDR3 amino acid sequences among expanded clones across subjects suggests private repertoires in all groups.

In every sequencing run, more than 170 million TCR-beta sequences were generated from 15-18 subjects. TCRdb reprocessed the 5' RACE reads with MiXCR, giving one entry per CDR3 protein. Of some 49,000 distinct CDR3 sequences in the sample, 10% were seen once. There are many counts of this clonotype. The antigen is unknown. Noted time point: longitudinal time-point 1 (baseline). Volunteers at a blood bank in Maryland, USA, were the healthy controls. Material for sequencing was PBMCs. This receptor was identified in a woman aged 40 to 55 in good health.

CDR3 coding DNA: TGTGCCAGCAGCGTAAGAATCGCAGGGGATGGAAACACCATATATTTT. As protein: CASSVRIAGDGNTIYF. The rearrangement joins TRBV7-2 to TRBJ1-3; a weak D match, TRBD1 (6 bases). Germline V gives CDR1 SGHTA, CDR2 FQGNSA. Trimming removed 5 bases at V and 3 bases at J, with 17 bases between. This CDR3 contains 16 residues.